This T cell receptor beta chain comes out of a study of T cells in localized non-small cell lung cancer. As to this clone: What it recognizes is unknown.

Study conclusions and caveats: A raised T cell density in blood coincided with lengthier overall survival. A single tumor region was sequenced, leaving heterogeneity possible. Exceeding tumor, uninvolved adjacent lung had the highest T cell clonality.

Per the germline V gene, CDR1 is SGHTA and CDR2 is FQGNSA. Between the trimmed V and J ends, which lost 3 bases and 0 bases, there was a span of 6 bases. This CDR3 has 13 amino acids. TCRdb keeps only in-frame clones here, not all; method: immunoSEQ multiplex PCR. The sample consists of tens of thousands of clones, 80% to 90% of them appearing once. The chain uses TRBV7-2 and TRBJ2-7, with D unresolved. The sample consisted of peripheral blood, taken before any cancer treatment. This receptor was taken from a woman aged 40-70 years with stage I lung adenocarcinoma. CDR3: CASSFYNSYEQYF. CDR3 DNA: TGTGCCAGCAGCTTCTATAACTCCTACGAGCAGTACTTC.